This T cell receptor (beta chain) was documented in a study of T cell responses to AZD1222 COVID-19 vaccine (dated by TCRdb to the early 2020s). About the investigation overall: AZD1222 recipients with second doses at about 4 weeks or about 12 weeks were pooled, because spike-specific TCR depth and breadth did not differ between schedules. Trial participants were enrolled by age into subgroups of 18-55, 56-69 and 70-plus years, and around 150, 28 and 57 TCR-sequenced participants, respectively, were included in these subgroups. A total of just over 230 trial participants underwent TCR sequencing, of whom 200 to 220 received two doses of AZD1222 and around 25 received two doses of the MenACWY control vaccine. Broader findings and caveats from the paper: After two AZD1222 doses, spike-specific TCR breadth and depth were significantly higher than at day 0 and than in MenACWY recipients. Because no day 14 peak-response samples were available, repertoires were characterized only after the peak T cell response. Most participants were white British and females outnumbered males, and the authors suggested that clonal diversity may have been underestimated. Reportedly, almost half of the unique spike-specific TCRs recognized epitopes lying outside the regions that are mutated in the B.1.351 and B.1.1.7 variants. Conclusions about previously exposed vaccinees were limited because only six or seven AZD1222 recipients were SARS-CoV-2 seropositive at baseline. In the small 56-69-year group, the increase in depth fell short of significance, most likely because of low power. The whole spike protein was spanned by vaccine-associated CD4 TCRs, and dominant responses were seen in regions 160-218 and 743-854.

The CDR3 regions of human TCRbeta chains were analyzed by immunosequencing. The source study handled its data this way. TCRs in the repertoires were matched against a reference library of SARS-CoV-2-specific TCRs that had been generated with the MIRA antigen-specificity platform. Breadth was defined as the fraction of unique TCRs that were SARS-CoV-2-associated, and depth was defined as the fraction of total T cells that were SARS-CoV-2-associated. Each spike-specific TCR was assigned to its reactive spike region and to a CD4 or CD8 class using the MIRA data. Log10-transformed breadth and depth values were compared by one-way ANOVA with Sidak's multiple comparisons tests. This immuneACCESS table, as held by TCRdb, lists in-frame sequences with V and J called but not all clones. Of the missing ones, under half trace to an unresolved V gene in checked studies; the others have no known cause. V and J calls and clone size follow that table, whereas D and trimming were derived from the DNA. For this sample the table gives just over 80,000 clones, of which over 80% were detected only once. Clones ranked in the top ten supply 4.5% to 6% of the sample.

Sequences LNHDA (CDR1) and SQIVND (CDR2) are obtained from the germline V gene (reference sequence). The CDR3, from cysteine to phenylalanine, totals 19 residues. Only the CDR3 part of the read is kept: 57 bases, read in frame from the first base. At the junction V is shortened by 7 bases and J by 4 bases, with 31 bases in between. Comments on this clone: The antigen this receptor binds is unknown. No base qualities exist here, and no much larger clone lies one base off it.

This specimen's time point label, interpreted: baseline before first vaccination. Vaccinee samples were obtained from the UK trials COV001 and COV002, which included a single-blind randomized controlled phase 2/3 trial of AZD1222 (ChAdOx1 nCoV-19) in healthy adults. For TCRbeta chain sequencing, PBMC samples from trial participants were taken at day 0 and at day 28 after the second dose. The source was peripheral blood, collected on day 0 of AZD1222 vaccination. This clonotype originated in an adult in good health. Recombination linked TRBV19 to TRBJ1-2, with the D gene not confidently named. Here is the DNA: TGTGCCAGTACCCTATTGCGGGCGGGAGAGAAAAATACGGCCTATGGCTACACCTTC. Its product reads: CASTLLRAGEKNTAYGYTF.